A selection of T cell receptor beta chains follows, all from one sample in a study of cytomegalovirus exposure and HLA in healthy donors. Some clones are missing from TCRdb's copy, which holds only in-frame ones; the method was immunoSEQ multiplex PCR. The sample consists of roughly 250,000 clones, about four fifths of them appearing once. Sequencing was carried out using PBMCs. The receptors were sampled from a girl aged 2-10 years in good health and CMV-seronegative. Both conserved end residues are trimmed from each CDR3. Expanded clones get a size class; other rows say once, few or many, or leave the size out.

abundance,v_gene,CDR3aa
-,TRBV7-9,SSSWDSGNQPQH
-,TRBV4-1,ASRPTSGRAGELF
-,TRBV15,ATSRLLGEQY
-,TRBV19,ASSPLDRSTTGELF
-,TRBV7-9,ASSLGGPQETQY
-,TRBV4-1,ASSHKGRGKKRAQAF
-,TRBV29-1,SSKAGTDYNEQF
few,TRBV5-6,ASSWEPGTTQY
-,TRBV12-5,ASGLETSSETQY
-,TRBV27,ASLHLSSYNSPLH
once,TRBV5-4,ASSLEGRGRGDEQF
-,TRBV14,ASSQVISGGANGYT
few,TRBV6-6,ASVLFPWQF
-,TRBV27,ASSAGGWRHEQY
-,TRBV5-4,ASSLHRDLGGYT
-,TRBV28,ASSLLGLAETDTQY
-,TRBV10-2,ASSYEGGTYNEQF
-,TRBV29-1,SVDVGDRGNGYT
few,TRBV25-1,ASSNAQGEAYEQY
-,TRBV27,ASAQGGNTEAF
-,TRBV11-2,ASSTYSTGRNTEAF
-,TRBV28,ASSHSGTTTIYDSYEQY
-,TRBV27,ASSSGLAGVREQF
-,TRBV6-5,ASSYGQGGTEAF
-,TRBV10-1,ASTTPGLISYGYT
-,TRBV30,ALNPGQSYNEQF
few,TRBV6-5,ASSYASGGANEQF
-,TRBV5-3,ARSFTLQGESNQPQH
-,TRBV19,ASSIALLTAYAVTEAF
-,TRBV4-1,ASSHFAGPETQY
few,TRBV7-8,ASSPGVYGYT